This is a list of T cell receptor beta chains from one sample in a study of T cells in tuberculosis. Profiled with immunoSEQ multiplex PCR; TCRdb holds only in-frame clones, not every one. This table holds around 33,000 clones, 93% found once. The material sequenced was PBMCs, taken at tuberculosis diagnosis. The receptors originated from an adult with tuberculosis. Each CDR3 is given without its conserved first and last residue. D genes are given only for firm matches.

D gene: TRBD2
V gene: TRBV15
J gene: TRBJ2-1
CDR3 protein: ATSRDGPAGVYNEQF

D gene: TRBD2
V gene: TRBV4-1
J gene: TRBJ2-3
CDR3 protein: ASSQGTSGTSDTQY

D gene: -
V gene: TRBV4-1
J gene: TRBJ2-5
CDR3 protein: ASSQEGEGETQY

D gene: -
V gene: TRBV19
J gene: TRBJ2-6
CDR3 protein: ASSIGQSEPGANVLT

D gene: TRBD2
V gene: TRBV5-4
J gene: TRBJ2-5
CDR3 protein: ASSFNSGNGETQY

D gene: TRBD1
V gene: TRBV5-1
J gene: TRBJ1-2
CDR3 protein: ASSPGTGASGGYT

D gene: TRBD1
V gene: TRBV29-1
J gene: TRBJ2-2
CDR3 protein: SVGQGPNTGELF

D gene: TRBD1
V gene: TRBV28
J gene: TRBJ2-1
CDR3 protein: ASSPRGQGREQF

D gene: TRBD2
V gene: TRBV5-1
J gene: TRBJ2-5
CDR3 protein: ASSLILAGLQETQY

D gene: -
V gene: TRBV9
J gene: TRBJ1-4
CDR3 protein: ASSNTGNREKLF